This is a list of T cell receptor beta chains from one sample in a study of spatial heterogeneity in lung cancer. TCRdb itself ran the 5' RACE reads through MiXCR, one entry per CDR3 protein. The sample consists of around 100,000 distinct CDR3 sequences, about 4.6% of them appearing once. The starting material was lung tumor tissue, obtained at surgery. The receptor set was obtained from a male donor with early-stage non-small cell lung cancer. Each CDR3 is given with its conserved first and last residue. Fields, in order: V gene, J gene, D gene, clone size, CDR3 protein, CDR3 DNA. D genes are given only for firm matches. Size values are once, few and many counts, or a class for expanded clones, and some rows have none.

TRBV7-9	TRBJ2-5	TRBD1	many	CASSLGGTGPQETQYF	TGTGCCAGCAGCTTAGGGGGGACAGGTCCCCAAGAGACCCAGTACTTC
TRBV3-1	TRBJ2-2	NA	NA	CASSRLGQAGELFF	TGTGCCAGCAGCCGACTAGGACAGGCCGGGGAGCTGTTTTTT
TRBV7-9	TRBJ2-1	NA	many	CASSLKRTSYNEQFF	TGTGCCAGCAGCTTGAAGCGGACCTCCTACAATGAGCAGTTCTTC
TRBV18	TRBJ2-3	NA	few	CASSPGGLLISTDTQYF	TGTGCCAGCTCACCAGGAGGACTATTAATTAGCACAGATACGCAGTATTTT
TRBV10-3	TRBJ1-1	NA	many	CAISFRGIEAFF	TGTGCCATCAGTTTCCGGGGGATTGAAGCTTTCTTT
TRBV27	TRBJ2-1	TRBD2	many	CASSFLSGGYNEQFF	TGTGCCAGCAGTTTCTTATCGGGAGGTTACAATGAGCAGTTCTTC
TRBV20-1	TRBJ2-1	TRBD2	many	CSARGRTSGIDEQFF	TGCAGTGCTAGAGGGCGGACTAGCGGGATAGATGAGCAGTTCTTC
TRBV12-3/TRBV12-4	TRBJ2-5	NA	NA	CASSRWNQETRYF	TGTGCCAGCAGTCGCTGGAACCAAGAGACCCGGTACTTC
TRBV2	TRBJ1-5	NA	many	CASSELKPGINQPQHF	TGTGCCAGCAGTGAATTGAAACCAGGGATCAATCAGCCCCAGCATTTT
TRBV20-1	TRBJ2-5	NA	few	CSAREGARETQYF	TGCAGTGCTAGAGAGGGGGCCCGGGAGACCCAGTACTTC
TRBV6-2/TRBV6-3	TRBJ2-2	NA	many	CASGRTNTGELFF	TGTGCCAGCGGGAGGACGAACACCGGGGAGCTGTTTTTT
TRBV12-3/TRBV12-4	TRBJ2-1	NA	many	CASSSGPASYNEQFF	TGTGCCAGCAGCTCCGGGCCTGCATCCTACAATGAGCAGTTCTTC
TRBV2	TRBJ2-2	NA	many	CASSFGRNTGELFF	TGTGCCAGCAGCTTTGGAAGGAACACCGGGGAGCTGTTTTTT
TRBV6-5	TRBJ2-7	TRBD1	NA	CASSYSRQGYEQYF	TGTGCCAGCAGTTACTCCCGACAGGGGTACGAGCAGTACTTC
TRBV6-1	TRBJ2-7	NA	many	CASSEATDSYEQYF	TGTGCCAGCAGTGAAGCTACAGACAGCTACGAGCAGTACTTC
TRBV15	TRBJ1-2	TRBD1	many	CATSRDPGTEYGYTF	TGTGCCACCAGCAGAGATCCTGGGACAGAATATGGCTACACCTTC
TRBV5-1	TRBJ2-5	NA	many	CASGGTAQETQYF	TGCGCCAGCGGCGGGACAGCCCAAGAGACCCAGTACTTC
TRBV12-3/TRBV12-4	TRBJ1-1	NA	many	CASSLRQNTEAFF	TGTGCCAGCAGTTTACGACAAAACACTGAAGCTTTCTTT
TRBV7-2	TRBJ1-5	NA	many	CASSLVAFGNQPQHF	TGTGCCAGCAGCTTAGTGGCGTTTGGCAATCAGCCCCAGCATTTT
TRBV29-1	TRBJ2-7	NA	many	CSVEEATSGYSEQYF	TGCAGCGTTGAAGAGGCAACGTCAGGGTATTCCGAGCAGTACTTC